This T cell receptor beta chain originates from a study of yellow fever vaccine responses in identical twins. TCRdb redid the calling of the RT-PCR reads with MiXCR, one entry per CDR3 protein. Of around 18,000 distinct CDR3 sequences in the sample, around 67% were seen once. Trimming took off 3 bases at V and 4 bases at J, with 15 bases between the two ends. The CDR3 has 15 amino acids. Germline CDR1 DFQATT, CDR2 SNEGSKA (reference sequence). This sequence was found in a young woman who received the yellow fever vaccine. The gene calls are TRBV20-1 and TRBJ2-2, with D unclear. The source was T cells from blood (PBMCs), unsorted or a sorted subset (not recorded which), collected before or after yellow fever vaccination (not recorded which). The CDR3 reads CSASGSVASTGELFF. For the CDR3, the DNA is TGCAGTGCTAGTGGGTCGGTGGCCTCCACCGGGGAGCTGTTTTTT.